The entry that follows covers one T cell receptor beta chain sequence. Its antigen is undetermined. Germline lookup yields CDR1 SNHLY and CDR2 FYNNEI. This CDR3 spans 16 amino acids. V lost 6 bases to trimming and J lost 3 bases; unmatched junction nucleotides: 10. The source of the sample is a study of T cells in Graves' hyperthyroidism and ophthalmopathy. The study's findings and limits: The model's output predicted ophthalmopathy at a median of around 6.9 months prior to onset. Blood also held most thyroid clonotypes expanded beyond 0.001.

RNA transcripts provided the source from which TCR beta CDR3 regions were amplified. HTBI primers drove first-round RT-PCR of the TCR CDR3. TCRdb re-called the multiplex PCR reads with MiXCR, one entry per CDR3 protein. In the table there are around 580,000 distinct CDR3 sequences, around 46% of which are singletons. Absent ophthalmopathy progression within 18 months defined stable Graves' hyperthyroidism. Diagnoses were made from clinical symptoms, serum measures (thyroxine and TRAb), thyroid ultrasound and orbital computed tomography. The TCR sequence derives from a woman in her late teens or twenties with Graves' hyperthyroidism. The chain links TRBV2 to TRBJ1-2; 10 nucleotides agree with TRBD1. Sequencing used peripheral blood or thyroid tissue (not recorded which). The CDR3 DNA follows: TGTGCCAGCAGCTTCACCGGGACAGGGGCTGACTATGGCTACACCTTC. It is translated as CASSFTGTGADYGYTF.